Each of the 15 T cell receptor beta chains below was sequenced from the same sample in a study of T-cell memory formation after mild COVID-19. TCRdb analysed the 5' RACE reads with MiXCR anew, one entry per CDR3 protein. The sample includes about 150,000 distinct CDR3 sequences, 10% to 15% of them seen just once. The sequenced sample was PBMCs or a T cell subset sorted from them (not recorded which). The source of these receptors is a man younger than 35 who had mild COVID-19 (a few samples of this study predate the infection). Cell type and time point are not known.

The CDR3 here is CASSHPETSGGETQYF. The CDR3 coding sequence is TGTGCCAGCAGCCACCCCGAGACTAGCGGGGGAGAGACCCAGTACTTC. V and J are TRBV4-2 and TRBJ2-5; 12 positions match TRBD2. The germline V gene encodes CDR1 LGHNA and CDR2 YNFKEQ. This CDR3 region has 16 residues. V shed 3 bases, J shed 4 bases, and the junction held 6 bases outside the gene matches.

This clonotype was picked up many times. The V call is TRBV5-1, the J call TRBJ2-1; D might be TRBD1 or TRBD2, each matching 5 bases. This CDR3 contains 15 residues. V lost 0 bases, J lost 3 bases, and 10 bases lay in between. Germline CDR1 is SGHRS and CDR2 is YFSETQ. CDR3 bases: TGCGCCAGCAGCTTGGATGGGGGAAGCTACAATGAGCAGTTCTTC. This sequence encodes CASSLDGGSYNEQFF. The whole variable domain, filled in from reference TRBV5-1 and TRBJ2-1, reads KAGVTQTPRYLIKTRGQQVTLSCSPISGHRSVSWYQQTPGQGLQFLFEYFSETQRNKGNFPGRFSGRQFSNSRSEMNVSTLELGDSALYLCASSLDGGSYNEQFFGPGTRLTVL.

This chain joins TRBV7-6 and TRBJ2-7, with D tentatively TRBD1 or TRBD2 (7 bases each). Germline CDR1 SGHVS, CDR2 FNYEAQ. The CDR3 contains 15 residues. V gave up 0 bases and J gave up 4 bases, with 13 bases separating them. The CDR3 DNA reads as TGTGCCAGCAGCTTAGCGGCAGGGGGGGATTACGAGCAGTACTTC. Its protein product is CASSLAAGGDYEQYF.

A few counts support this clonotype. The chain joins TRBV6-2 or TRBV6-3 to TRBJ1-5; no reliable D call. Germline loops: CDR1 MNHEY, CDR2 SVGEGT. V lost 4 bases and J 2 bases, leaving 9 bases between the germline ends. The CDR3 runs 14 residues. CDR3 bases: TGTGCCAGCAGTTTTGACCAGGGCAATCAGCCCCAGCATTTT. The encoded protein is CASSFDQGNQPQHF.

This chain uses TRBV27 with TRBJ2-2; 8 bases line up with TRBD2. V lost 7 bases to trimming and J lost 4 bases; unmatched junction nucleotides: 2. Germline V gene data show CDR1 as MNHEY and CDR2 as SMNVEV (reference sequence). The CDR3 sequence is 13 residues long. The CDR3 DNA reads TGTGCCAGCAAACGGGGGGGCACCGGGGAGCTGTTTTTT. It specifies CASKRGGTGELFF.

The sample holds many counts of this clonotype. The rearrangement joins TRBV12-3 or TRBV12-4 to TRBJ1-2, with a weak D call TRBD1 (5 bases). The V and J ends lost 0 bases and 2 bases respectively, with 13 bases between them. The CDR3 loop spans 16 amino acids. The CDR3 nucleotides are TGTGCCAGCAGTTTAGCCCGCGGACAAGCAAACTATGGCTACACCTTC. Protein sequence: CASSLARGQANYGYTF.

This clonotype has more than one count but fewer than ten. The chain combines TRBV7-2 with TRBJ2-6; TRBD1 or TRBD2 may be the D gene (5 bases each). Germline loops: CDR1 SGHTA, CDR2 FQGNSA. The CDR3 has 15 residues. V was pared by 7 bases and J by 0 bases, with 10 bases between. The CDR3 spells CASTGATSGANVLTF. For the CDR3, the DNA is TGTGCCAGCACCGGGGCCACCTCTGGGGCCAACGTCCTGACTTTC.

This clonotype was observed a handful of times. V usage is TRBV5-5 and J usage is TRBJ2-7; D could derive from TRBD1 or TRBD2 (6 bases each). V lost 5 bases, J lost 7 bases, and 19 bases lay in between. CDR3 length: 14 residues. Germline V gene lookup returns CDR1 SGHKS and CDR2 YYEKEE (reference sequence). Written as DNA, the CDR3 is TGTGCCAGCAGTTACTCAGGGGAGGTGAGTGAGCAGTACGTC. Protein product: CASSYSGEVSEQYV.

This clonotype was seen a handful of times. The chain uses TRBV5-1 and TRBJ2-1; 9 nucleotides agree with TRBD2. Germline assignment: CDR1 SGHRS and CDR2 YFSETQ. The CDR3 consists of 15 residues. V was clipped by 1 base and J by 6 bases; unmatched bases: 5. DNA for the CDR3: TGCGCCAGCAGCTTGATGCGGGGGGGCCGCAATGAGCAGTTCTTC. Protein product: CASSLMRGGRNEQFF.

The chain joins TRBV20-1 to TRBJ2-3; TRBD2 aligns across 9 bases. V gave up 6 bases and J gave up 1 base; unmatched junction bases: 5. The CDR3 spans 14 residues. CDR1 and CDR2 (germline): DFQATT, SNEGSKA (reference sequence). CDR3 coding DNA: TGCAGTGCCCAGACTAGCGGCGGCACAGATACGCAGTATTTT. Translating gives CSAQTSGGTDTQYF.

CDR3 nucleotides: TGCAGTGCTAGTCGGAAGAACACTGAAGCTTTCTTT. It yields the protein CSASRKNTEAFF. The V gene is TRBV20-1, the J gene TRBJ1-1; D is undetermined. The CDR3 has 12 residues. The germline V gene encodes CDR1 DFQATT and CDR2 SNEGSKA (reference sequence). V shed 3 bases and J shed 1 base, with 6 bases lying between them.

This clonotype was counted only a few times. V usage is TRBV29-1 and J usage is TRBJ2-2; TRBD1 aligns across 9 bases. The CDR3 totals 12 residues. Per the germline V gene, CDR1 is SQVTM and CDR2 is ANQGSEA. DNA for the CDR3: TGCAGTGCCGGGACAGGGAACGGGGAGCTGTTTTTT. Amino acids: CSAGTGNGELFF.

This chain connects TRBV7-3 to TRBJ2-2; 8 bases match TRBD2. The CDR3 extends over 15 amino acids. Germline CDR1 and CDR2: SGHTA and FQGTGA. V was pared by 5 bases and J by 4 bases, with 6 bases of the junction left unmatched. The DNA of the CDR3 is TGTGCCAGCAGCCCGGGGGGGTGGCGCACCGGGGAGCTGTTTTTT. Amino acid sequence: CASSPGGWRTGELFF.

Many counts were recorded for this clonotype. The V call is TRBV24-1, the J call TRBJ2-2, with D perhaps TRBD2 (6 bases). From germline, CDR1 is KGHDR and CDR2 SFDVKD. Trimming stripped 4 bases from V and 7 bases from J, with 18 bases between. This CDR3 is 16 amino acids long. DNA of the CDR3: TGTGCCACCAGTGACCCTCGACGGGGGACCCACGGGGAGCTGTTTTTT. It specifies CATSDPRRGTHGELFF.

The chain has TRBV5-1 and TRBJ2-3; no reliable D call. CDR1 is SGHRS and CDR2 is YFSETQ in the germline V gene. The germline V and J ends were trimmed by 2 bases and 4 bases, with 11 bases remaining between them. This CDR3 contains 14 residues. The CDR3 here is CASSFRGPADTQYF. The CDR3 DNA reads TGCGCCAGCAGCTTCCGTGGGCCTGCAGATACGCAGTATTTT.